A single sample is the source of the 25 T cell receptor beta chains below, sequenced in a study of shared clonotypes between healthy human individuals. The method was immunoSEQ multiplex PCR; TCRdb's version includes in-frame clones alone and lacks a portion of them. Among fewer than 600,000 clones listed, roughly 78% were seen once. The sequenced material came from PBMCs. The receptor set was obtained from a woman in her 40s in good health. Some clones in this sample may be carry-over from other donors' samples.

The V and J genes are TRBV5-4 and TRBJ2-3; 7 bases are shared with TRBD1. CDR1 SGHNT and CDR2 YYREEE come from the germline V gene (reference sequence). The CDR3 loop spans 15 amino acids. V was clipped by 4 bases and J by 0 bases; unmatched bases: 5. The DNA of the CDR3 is TGTGCCAGCAGCGCCCGACAGGGAAGCACAGATACGCAGTATTTT. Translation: CASSARQGSTDTQYF.

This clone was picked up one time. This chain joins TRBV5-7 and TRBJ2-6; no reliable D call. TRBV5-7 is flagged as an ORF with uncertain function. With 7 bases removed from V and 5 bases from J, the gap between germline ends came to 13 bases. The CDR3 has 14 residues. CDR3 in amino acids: CASRVQSRANVLTF. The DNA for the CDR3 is TGTGCCAGCCGCGTACAAAGTCGGGCCAACGTCCTGACTTTC.

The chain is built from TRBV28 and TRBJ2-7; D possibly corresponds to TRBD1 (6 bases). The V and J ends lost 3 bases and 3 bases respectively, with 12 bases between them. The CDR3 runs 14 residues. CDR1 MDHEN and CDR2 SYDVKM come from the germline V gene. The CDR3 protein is CASSFQDSIYEQYF. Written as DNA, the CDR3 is TGTGCCAGCAGTTTCCAGGACAGTATCTACGAGCAGTACTTC.

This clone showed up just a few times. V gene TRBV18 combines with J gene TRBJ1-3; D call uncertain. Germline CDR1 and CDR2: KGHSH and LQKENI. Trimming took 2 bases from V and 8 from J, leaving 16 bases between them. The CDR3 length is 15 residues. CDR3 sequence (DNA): TGTGCCAGCTCACCAGGGTCCTCTCCGAGTGACACCATATATTTT. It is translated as CASSPGSSPSDTIYF.

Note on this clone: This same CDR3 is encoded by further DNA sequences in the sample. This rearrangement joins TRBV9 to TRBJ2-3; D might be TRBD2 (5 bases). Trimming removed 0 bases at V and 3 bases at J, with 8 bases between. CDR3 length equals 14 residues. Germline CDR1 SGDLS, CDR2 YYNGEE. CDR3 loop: CASSVDGNTDTQYF. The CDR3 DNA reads TGTGCCAGCAGCGTAGACGGGAATACAGATACGCAGTATTTT.

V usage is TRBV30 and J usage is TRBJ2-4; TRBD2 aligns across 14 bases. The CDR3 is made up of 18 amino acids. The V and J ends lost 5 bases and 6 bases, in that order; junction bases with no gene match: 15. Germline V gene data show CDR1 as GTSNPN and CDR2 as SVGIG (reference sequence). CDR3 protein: CAWVPPGTSGSEGNIQYF. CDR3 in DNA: TGTGCCTGGGTCCCTCCCGGGACTAGCGGGAGTGAGGGAAACATTCAGTACTTC. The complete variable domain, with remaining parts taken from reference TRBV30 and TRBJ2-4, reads SQTIHQWPATLVQPVGSPLSLECTVEGTSNPNLYWYRQAAGRGLQLLFYSVGIGQISSEVPQNLSASRPQDRQFILSSKKLLLSDSGFYLCAWVPPGTSGSEGNIQYFGAGTRLSVL.

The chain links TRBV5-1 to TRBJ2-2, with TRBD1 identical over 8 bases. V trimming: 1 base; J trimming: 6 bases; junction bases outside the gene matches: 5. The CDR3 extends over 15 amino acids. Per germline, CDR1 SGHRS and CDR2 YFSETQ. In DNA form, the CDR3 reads TGCGCCAGCAGCTTGCAGGGGGCGCGGTCCGGGGAGCTGTTTTTT. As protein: CASSLQGARSGELFF.

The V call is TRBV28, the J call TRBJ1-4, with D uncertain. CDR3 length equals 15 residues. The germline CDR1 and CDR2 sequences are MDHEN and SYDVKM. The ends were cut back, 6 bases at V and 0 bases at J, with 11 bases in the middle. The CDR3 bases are TGTGCCAGCAGACTCAGGTCCGCAACTAATGAAAAACTGTTTTTT. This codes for CASRLRSATNEKLFF.

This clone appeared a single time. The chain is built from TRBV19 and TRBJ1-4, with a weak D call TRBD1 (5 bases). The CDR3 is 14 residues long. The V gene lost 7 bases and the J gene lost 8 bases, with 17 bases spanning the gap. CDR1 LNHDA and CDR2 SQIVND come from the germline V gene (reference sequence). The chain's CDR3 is CASKSGANNEKLFF. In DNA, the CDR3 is TGTGCCAGTAAATCTGGGGCAAACAACGAAAAACTGTTTTTT.

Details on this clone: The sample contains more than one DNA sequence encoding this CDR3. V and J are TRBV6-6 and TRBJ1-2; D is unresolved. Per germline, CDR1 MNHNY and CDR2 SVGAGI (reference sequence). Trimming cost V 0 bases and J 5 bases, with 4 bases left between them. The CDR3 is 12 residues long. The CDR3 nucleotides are TGTGCCAGCAGTTACTCTGGATATGGCTACACCTTC. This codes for CASSYSGYGYTF.

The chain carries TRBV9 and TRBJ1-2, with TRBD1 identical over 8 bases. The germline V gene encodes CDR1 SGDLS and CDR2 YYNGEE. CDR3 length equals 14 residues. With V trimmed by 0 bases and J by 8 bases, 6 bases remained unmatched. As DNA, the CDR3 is TGTGCCAGCAGCGTAGCCCGAGACAGGGGAGGCTACACCTTC. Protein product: CASSVARDRGGYTF.

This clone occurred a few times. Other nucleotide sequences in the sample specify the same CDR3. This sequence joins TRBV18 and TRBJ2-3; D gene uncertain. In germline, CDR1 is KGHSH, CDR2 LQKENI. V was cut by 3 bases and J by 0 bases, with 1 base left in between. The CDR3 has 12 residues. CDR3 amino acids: CASSPSTDTQYF. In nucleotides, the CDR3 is TGTGCCAGCTCACCGAGCACAGATACGCAGTATTTT.

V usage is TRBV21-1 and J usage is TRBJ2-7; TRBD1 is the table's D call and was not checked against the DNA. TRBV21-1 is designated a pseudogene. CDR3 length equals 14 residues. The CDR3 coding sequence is TGTGCCAGCAGCAAATGGGCCCGACCCTACGAGCAGTACTTC. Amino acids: CASSKWARPYEQYF.

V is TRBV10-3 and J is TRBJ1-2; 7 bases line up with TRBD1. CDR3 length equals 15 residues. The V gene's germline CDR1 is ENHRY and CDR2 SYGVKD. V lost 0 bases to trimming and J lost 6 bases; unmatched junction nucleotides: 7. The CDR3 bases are TGTGCCATCAGTGAGTCCAACAGGGGCCCGGATGGCTACACCTTC. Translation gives CAISESNRGPDGYTF.

The CDR3 region has the DNA TGTGCCAGCAGCTTAGATCGGCAGAACACCGGGGAGCTGTTTTTT. Its protein is CASSLDRQNTGELFF. V gene TRBV11-3 combines with J gene TRBJ2-2, with D uncertain. Deletions cut 0 bases from V and 1 base from J, with 6 bases between. The CDR3 is 15 residues long. Germline values: CDR1 SGHNT, CDR2 YENEEA.

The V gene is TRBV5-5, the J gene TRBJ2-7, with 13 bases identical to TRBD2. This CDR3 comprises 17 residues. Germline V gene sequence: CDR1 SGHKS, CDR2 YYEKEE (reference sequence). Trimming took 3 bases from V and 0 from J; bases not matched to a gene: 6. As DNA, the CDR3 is TGTGCCAGCAGCTCCCCGGGACTAGCGGGAATCTCCTACGAGCAGTACTTC. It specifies CASSSPGLAGISYEQYF.

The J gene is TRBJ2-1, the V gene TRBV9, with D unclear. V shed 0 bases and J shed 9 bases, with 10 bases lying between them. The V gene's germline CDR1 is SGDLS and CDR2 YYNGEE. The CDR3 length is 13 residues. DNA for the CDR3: TGTGCCAGCAGCGTAGCCCTCCGAGGTGAGCAGTTCTTC. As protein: CASSVALRGEQFF.

CDR3 DNA sequence: TGTGCCATCAGTGAGTCCGGCGGGAGAGAGGAGACCCAGTACTTC. Translated, it gives CAISESGGREETQYF. This sequence joins TRBV10-3 and TRBJ2-5; the match to TRBD2 covers 7 bases. The CDR3 loop spans 15 amino acids. From germline, CDR1 is ENHRY and CDR2 SYGVKD. V gave up 0 bases and J gave up 5 bases; unmatched junction bases: 6.

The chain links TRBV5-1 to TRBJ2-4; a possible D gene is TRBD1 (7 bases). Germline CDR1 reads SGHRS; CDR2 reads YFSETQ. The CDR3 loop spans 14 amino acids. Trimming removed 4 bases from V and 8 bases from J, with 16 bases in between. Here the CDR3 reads CASSETGRGDIQYF. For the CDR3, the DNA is TGCGCCAGCAGCGAGACAGGGCGGGGAGACATTCAGTACTTC.

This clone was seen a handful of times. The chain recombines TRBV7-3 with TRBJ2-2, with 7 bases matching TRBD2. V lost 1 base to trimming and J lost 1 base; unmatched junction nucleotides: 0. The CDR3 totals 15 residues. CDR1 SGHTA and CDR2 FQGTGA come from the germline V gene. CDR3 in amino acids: CASSLIAGNTGELFF. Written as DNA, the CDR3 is TGTGCCAGCAGCTTAATAGCGGGGAACACCGGGGAGCTGTTTTTT.

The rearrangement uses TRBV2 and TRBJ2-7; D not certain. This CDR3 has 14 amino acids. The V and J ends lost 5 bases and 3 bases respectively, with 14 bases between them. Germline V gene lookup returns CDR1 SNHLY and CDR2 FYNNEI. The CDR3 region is CASSPTVAGYEQYF. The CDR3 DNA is TGTGCCAGCAGTCCTACGGTGGCAGGCTACGAGCAGTACTTC.

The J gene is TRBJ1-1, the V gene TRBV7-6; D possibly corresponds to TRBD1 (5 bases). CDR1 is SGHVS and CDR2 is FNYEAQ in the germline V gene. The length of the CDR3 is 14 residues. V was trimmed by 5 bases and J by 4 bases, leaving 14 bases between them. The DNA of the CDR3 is TGTGCCAGCAGCACCCACGGGGCCAGCACTGAAGCTTTCTTT. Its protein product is CASSTHGASTEAFF.

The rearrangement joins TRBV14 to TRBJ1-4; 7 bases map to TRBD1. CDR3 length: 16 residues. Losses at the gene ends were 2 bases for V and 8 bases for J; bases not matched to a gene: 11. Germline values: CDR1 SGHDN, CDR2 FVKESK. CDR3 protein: CASSQQPTGLGEKLFF. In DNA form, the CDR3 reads TGTGCCAGCAGCCAACAACCGACAGGGCTCGGCGAAAAACTGTTTTTT. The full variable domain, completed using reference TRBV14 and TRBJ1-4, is EAGVTQFPSHSVIEKGQTVTLRCDPISGHDNLYWYRRVMGKEIKFLLHFVKESKQDESGMPNNRFLAERTGGTYSTLKVQPAELEDSGVYFCASSQQPTGLGEKLFFGSGTQLSVL.

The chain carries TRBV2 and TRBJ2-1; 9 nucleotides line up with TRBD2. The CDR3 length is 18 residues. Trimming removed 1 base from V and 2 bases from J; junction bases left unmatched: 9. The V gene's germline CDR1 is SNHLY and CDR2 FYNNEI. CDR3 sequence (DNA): TGTGCCAGCAGTGAAGAGGGTAGCGGGAGTTTTCCCTACAATGAGCAGTTCTTC. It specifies CASSEEGSGSFPYNEQFF.

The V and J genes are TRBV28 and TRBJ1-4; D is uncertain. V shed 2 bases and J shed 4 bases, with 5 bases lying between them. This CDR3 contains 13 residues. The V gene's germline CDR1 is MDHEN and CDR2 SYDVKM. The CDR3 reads CASSLGFNEKLFF. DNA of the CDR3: TGTGCCAGCAGTTTAGGCTTTAATGAAAAACTGTTTTTT.